This TCR beta chain was retrieved from a study of blood T cell repertoires in COVID-19 (dated by TCRdb to about 2020). Looking at the study overall: Samples covering the acute and convalescent phases of COVID-19 were provided by collaborators in the United States, Italy and Spain. The dataset comprised deeply sampled blood TCRbeta repertoires from subjects exposed to, actively infected with, or recovered from COVID-19. The samples were drawn from two sources: the first 160 participants of the ongoing ImmuneRACE study, and 1,000 to 1,500 subjects contributed by 6 global collaborators. The repertoires were released in a freely available public database meant as a resource for research on the immune response to SARS-CoV-2. The prospective study material was composed of cDNA or gDNA derived from T cells, B-cell-depleted T cells, or PBMCs. HLA class I and class II types, where available, came from metadata supplied by the sample provider rather than from assay-based typing. The sample metadata nearly always contained a de-identified subject ID, COVID-19 status, age in years and sex. The research as a whole found: The amount of clinical and demographic metadata varied by source and participant and was provided uncurated.

Turning to this clone: Its recognized antigen is unknown. The record has no base qualities; no much larger clone is one base away.

The CDR3 spans 15 residues, from the cysteine through the phenylalanine. Kept here is only the CDR3 DNA, which spans 45 bases and is read in frame from base 1. CDR1 and CDR2 are read off the germline V gene as MDHEN and SYDVKM. Deletion took 6 bases off V and 4 bases off J, with a span of 18 bases between the germline ends. TCRbeta CDR3 regions were amplified from genomic DNA using the immunoSEQ Assay, a bias-controlled multiplex PCR. As for the authors' bioinformatics: Nucleated cell counts per sample were estimated from amplification of reference gene primers within the assay. To quantify the absolute abundance of each unique TCRbeta CDR3 rearrangement, sequence reads were collapsed and filtered. For each sample, productive Simpson clonality was calculated as the square root of Simpson's diversity index across productive rearrangements. TCRdb holds this immuneACCESS table with in-frame rearrangements only. Some clones are missing; in checked studies, unresolved V genes explain under half, and the rest has no known cause. V and J calls and clone size are given by that table; D and trimming were obtained from the DNA. This sample has tens of thousands of clones in its table, and around 86% of those were observed once. Roughly 1.4% of the sample lies in the top ten.

The collaborating institutions used their own protocols to collect whole blood in K2EDTA tubes. For TCRbeta analysis, collaborators shipped samples as frozen whole blood, isolated PBMCs, or DNA extracted from either of those sample types. The sequencing input was peripheral blood. This TCR was recovered from a woman in her fifties or sixties with acute or convalescent COVID-19. This chain is built from TRBV28 and TRBJ1-2; the D gene is unclear. The DNA sequence is given as TGTGCCAGCAGCTGGACTACGGGAGGGATCTATGGCTACACCTTC. This sequence encodes CASSWTTGGIYGYTF.